A selection of T cell receptor beta chains follows, all from one sample in a study of cytomegalovirus exposure and HLA in healthy donors. Clones were read by immunoSEQ multiplex PCR, and TCRdb kept only the in-frame ones, dropping some. The sample shows 150,000 to 200,000 clones, approximately 67% of them seen only once. Material for sequencing was PBMCs. Receptors were obtained from a man aged 40-55 years in good health and CMV-seronegative. CDR3s include the opening cysteine and the closing phenylalanine or tryptophan. A D gene is named only where the DNA matches it firmly. Only part of the rows carry a size: once, few, many, or a class if the clone is expanded.

d_call,j_call,clone_size,v_call,cdr3_aa,cdr3_nt
-,TRBJ2-2,-,TRBV5-6,CASTVNTGELFF,TGTGCCAGCACCGTGAACACCGGGGAGCTGTTTTTT
-,TRBJ2-1,-,TRBV7-3,CASSRIAAAGYNEQFF,TGTGCCAGCAGCCGGATAGCGGCCGCCGGCTACAATGAGCAGTTCTTC
-,TRBJ1-2,once,TRBV10-3,CAISGPGQNYGYTF,TGTGCCATCAGTGGCCCGGGACAAAACTATGGCTACACCTTC
TRBD2,TRBJ2-3,-,TRBV30,CAWSGTSGGLLGTDTQYF,TGTGCCTGGAGTGGTACTAGCGGGGGGCTTCTTGGTACAGATACGCAGTATTTT
TRBD1,TRBJ2-1,-,TRBV6-6,CAVGPGQGLYEQFF,TGTGCCGTCGGACCGGGACAGGGGTTGTATGAGCAGTTCTTC
-,TRBJ2-7,few,TRBV6-6,CASRPGQNYEQYF,TGTGCCAGCAGACCTGGACAGAACTACGAGCAGTACTTC
TRBD1,TRBJ2-5,-,TRBV27,CASSLFSGQDWETQYF,TGTGCCAGCAGTTTATTCTCGGGACAGGATTGGGAGACCCAGTACTTC
-,TRBJ2-3,few,TRBV9,CASSLSGLAKGGTDTQYF,TGTGCCAGCAGCTTATCGGGACTCGCAAAGGGCGGGACAGATACGCAGTATTTT
-,TRBJ2-1,-,TRBV9,CASSPRFAGQYNEQFF,TGTGCCAGCAGCCCCCGTTTCGCAGGACAATACAATGAGCAGTTCTTC
-,TRBJ1-3,-,TRBV19,CASSSAGISGNTIYF,TGTGCCAGTAGTTCGGCAGGGATCTCTGGAAACACCATATATTTT
-,TRBJ2-2,-,TRBV9,CASSVLAANTGELFF,TGTGCCAGCAGCGTGCTAGCAGCGAACACCGGGGAGCTGTTTTTT
-,TRBJ2-5,-,TRBV19,CASSISGETQYF,TGTGCCAGTAGTATATCAGGGGAGACCCAGTACTTC
TRBD1,TRBJ1-3,few,TRBV7-3,CASSLSRDRGPDGNTIYF,TGTGCCAGCAGCTTAAGTCGGGACAGGGGTCCGGACGGAAACACCATATATTTT
-,TRBJ1-2,few,TRBV30,CAWSVRGANGYTF,TGTGCCTGGAGTGTACGGGGGGCTAATGGCTACACCTTC
-,TRBJ2-5,-,TRBV5-4,CASSRDIQETQYF,TGTGCCAGCAGCCGGGACATCCAAGAGACCCAGTACTTC